This T cell receptor beta chain was sequenced for a study of OX40 agonist ivuxolimab in advanced cancers. About the study: Those enrolled were approximately 83% male, with a mean age of about 66 years and ages from roughly 20 to 85.

Notes on the study in general: The antigens recognized by the expanded peripheral T cells, that is their antigen specificity, were not determined. CD8+ T cells (on average) carried more expanded clones than CD4+ T cells.

CDR3 length: 11 amino acids. The ends were cut back, 5 bases at V and 6 bases at J, with 6 bases in the middle. Per the germline V gene, CDR1 is SNHLY and CDR2 is FYNNEI. Only a few counts were recorded for this clone. What it recognizes is unknown. Sequencing was performed with immunoSEQ multiplex PCR; in TCRdb, only in-frame clones are kept and a portion is missing. The profile shows about 36,000 clones, just under 75% of them singletons. Sequencing was performed on CD4+ or CD8+ T cells sorted from blood, taken in a trial of the OX40 agonist ivuxolimab. The V gene is TRBV2, the J gene TRBJ2-3, with D perhaps TRBD1 (6 bases). The receptor was derived from an adult with an advanced solid tumor such as melanoma, head and neck, liver or kidney cancer. In DNA, the CDR3 is TGTGCCAGCAGTACAGGGGATACGCAGTATTTT. The encoded protein is CASSTGDTQYF.